This T cell receptor beta chain stems from a study of CD8 T cells in Susac syndrome. Notes on the study in general: An acknowledgment was made by the study that its TCR sequencing and HLA analysis involved relatively few individuals.

Sequencing targeted TCR beta in T cells from blood (CD8+ and CD4+). Relapsing-remitting disease, either stable or active, was present in the multiple sclerosis controls, who were treatment-naive patients. For this clonotype: No antigen is known for it.

Germline CDR1 LGHDT, CDR2 YNNKEL (reference sequence). The CDR3 length is 16 residues. V was trimmed by 8 bases and J by 5 bases, leaving 24 bases between them. Roughly 0.45 to 1 ug RNA was reverse transcribed with random hexamers. TCRdb redid the calling of the immunoSEQ multiplex PCR reads with MiXCR, one entry per CDR3 protein. The sample yields 150,000 to 180,000 distinct CDR3 sequences, roughly 95% seen once. The receptor was derived from a human donor with multiple sclerosis. V usage is TRBV3-1 and J usage is TRBJ1-2; D call uncertain. The sample taken for sequencing was CD8+ T cells from PBMCs. DNA of the CDR3: TGTGCCAGCGCCCAAGCCGGAGGTGCCCCTGAGTATGGCTACACCTTC. It encodes CASAQAGGAPEYGYTF.